The 6 T cell receptor beta chains in this list originate from one sample, sequenced in a study of PD-1 blockade in classical Hodgkin lymphoma. Each of the patients experienced relapse following autologous stem cell transplantation, and their brentuximab vedotin exposure differed. Sequenced by immunoSEQ multiplex PCR; TCRdb stores in-frame clones only, minus some. The sample has around 4,500 clones, around two thirds seen once. This material consisted of peripheral blood mononuclear cells (PBMCs), taken before the second cycle of nivolumab. All receptors come from a human donor with classical Hodgkin lymphoma.

The chain recombines TRBV7-3 with TRBJ2-5, with 11 bases that match TRBD1. The J segment lost 5 bases and the V segment lost 5 bases, leaving 4 bases of the junction unmatched. This CDR3 contains 14 residues. CDR1 is SGHTA, CDR2 FQGTGA, per germline. The CDR3 DNA is TGTGCCAGCAGCCGGACAGGGGGCGTGGAGACCCAGTACTTC. Its translation is CASSRTGGVETQYF. The full variable domain, its missing parts supplied by reference TRBV7-3 and TRBJ2-5, is GAGVSQTPSNKVTEKGKYVELRCDPISGHTALYWYRQSLGQGPEFLIYFQGTGAADDSGLPNDRFFAVRPEGSVSTLKIQRTERGDSAVYLCASSRTGGVETQYFGPGTRLLVL.

The rearrangement joins TRBV14 to TRBJ2-3; either TRBD1 or TRBD2 may fit D (6 bases each). Looked up from germline, CDR1 is SGHDN and CDR2 is FVKESK. The ends were cut back, 0 bases at V and 1 base at J, with 11 bases in the middle. This CDR3 region has 16 residues. CDR3 in DNA: TGTGCCAGCAGCCAAGATAGGGGGGCTCGCACAGATACGCAGTATTTT. This encodes CASSQDRGARTDTQYF.

V is TRBV5-1 and J is TRBJ1-1; D uncertain. The CDR3 covers 12 residues. The V end lost 7 bases, the J end lost 7 bases, and 14 bases lay between the germline ends. Germline CDR1 SGHRS, CDR2 YFSETQ. The CDR3 is CASAAIPDEAFF. The CDR3 bases are TGCGCCAGCGCAGCGATCCCCGATGAAGCTTTCTTT.

The rearrangement links TRBV6-1 to TRBJ1-5, with D tentatively TRBD1 (5 bases). Germline V gives CDR1 MNHNS, CDR2 SASEGT. The V end lost 7 bases, the J end lost 5 bases, and 12 bases lay between the germline ends. The length of the CDR3 is 13 residues. CDR3 nucleotide sequence: TGTGCCAGCACCCAAAGAGGGGATCAGCCCCAGCATTTT. This encodes CASTQRGDQPQHF.

This chain uses TRBV6-5 with TRBJ1-3; no definite D call. The CDR3 has 12 amino acids. V gave up 10 bases and J gave up 0 bases, with 7 bases separating them. Germline CDR1 is MNHEY and CDR2 is SVGAGI. The CDR3 region is CATSGSGNTIYF. The CDR3 nucleotides read TGTGCCACCTCAGGCTCTGGAAACACCATATATTTT.

This sequence joins TRBV19 and TRBJ2-7; D is perhaps TRBD1 (5 bases). CDR3 length: 14 amino acids. With 4 bases removed from V and 2 bases from J, the gap between germline ends came to 12 bases. Germline CDR1 is LNHDA and CDR2 is SQIVND (reference sequence). CDR3 sequence: CASSTQTVTYEQYF. As DNA, the CDR3 is TGTGCCAGTAGTACCCAGACAGTAACCTACGAGCAGTACTTC.